One T cell receptor beta chain is described in this entry. V lost 3 bases and J lost 5; bases outside the gene matches: 7. Per germline, CDR1 SGDLS and CDR2 YYNGEE. The CDR3 contains 15 residues. This specimen comes from a study of blood T cell repertoires in COVID-19. Study summary: Nucleic acid was either cDNA or gDNA, and it came from T cells, B-cell-depleted T cells, or PBMCs.

Produced via immunoSEQ multiplex PCR; TCRdb's table is partial and in-frame only. Of 150,000 to 160,000 clones listed, 75% to 95% are singletons. The chain links TRBV9 to TRBJ2-3; 9 bases agree with TRBD1. The TCR originated in a man in his fifties with acute or convalescent COVID-19. The specimen was peripheral blood. The CDR3 sequence is CASSDRDREVDTQYF. DNA for the CDR3: TGTGCCAGCAGCGACCGGGACAGGGAGGTAGATACGCAGTATTTT.